The next 7 T cell receptor beta chains were all read from a single sample in a study of blood T cell repertoires in COVID-19. The protocol was immunoSEQ multiplex PCR, while the TCRdb copy is restricted to in-frame clones and leaves out a portion. The repertoire holds about 340,000 clones, with 91% as singletons. Sequenced sample: peripheral blood. These receptors were collected from a woman aged 18-30 years who had recovered from COVID-19.

The chain carries TRBV12-2 and TRBJ2-5; the table's D gene call, TRBD2, was not cross checked with the DNA. TRBV12-2 is a listed pseudogene. This CDR3 has 15 residues. The CDR3 reads CASRSLAVGRETQYF. The CDR3 DNA reads as TGTGCAAGTCGCTCACTAGCCGTGGGCCGTGAGACCCAGTACTTC.

V gene TRBV7-9 combines with J gene TRBJ2-1, with a possible D match to TRBD2 (6 bases). Germline V lookup: CDR1 SEHNR, CDR2 FQNEAQ (reference sequence). This CDR3 region has 12 residues. Deletions cut 5 bases from V and 7 bases from J, with 9 bases between. CDR3 coding DNA: TGTGCCAGCAGCAGACTAGTAAATGAGCAGTTCTTC. This sequence encodes CASSRLVNEQFF.

CDR3 DNA: TGTGCCAGCAGCTTAGACCTAGCGGGCAACACCGGGGAGCTGTTTTTT. It is translated as CASSLDLAGNTGELFF. This sequence joins TRBV11-3 and TRBJ2-2, with 8 bases identical to TRBD2. The trim removed 0 bases at V and 2 bases at J, leaving 2 bases unmatched. This CDR3 has 16 residues. Germline loops: CDR1 SGHNT, CDR2 YENEEA. Combining the CDR3 with reference TRBV11-3 and TRBJ2-2 gives the whole variable domain EAGVVQSPRYKIIEKKQPVAFWCNPISGHNTLYWYLQNLGQGPELLIRYENEEAVDDSQLPKDRFSAERLKGVDSTLKIQPAELGDSAVYLCASSLDLAGNTGELFFGEGSRLTVL.

The CDR3 region has the DNA TGTGCCAGCAGCGTAGCCGACGGACTAGCGTCTAGCTCCTACAATGAGCAGTTCTTC. Protein sequence: CASSVADGLASSSYNEQFF. The chain has TRBV9 and TRBJ2-1; 9 positions agree with TRBD2. V gave up 0 bases and J gave up 0 bases; unmatched junction bases: 10. Germline lookup yields CDR1 SGDLS and CDR2 YYNGEE. The CDR3 contains 19 residues.

The rearrangement uses TRBV3-1 (or the pseudogene TRBV3-2) and TRBJ1-1; no clear D. V was shortened by 1 base and J by 1 base, with 10 bases between the two germline ends. Germline values: CDR1 LGHDT, CDR2 YNNKEL (reference sequence). The CDR3 is 15 amino acids. CDR3 nucleotide sequence: TGTGCCAGCAGCCAAGGGCTGAGACAGAACACTGAAGCTTTCTTT. Protein product: CASSQGLRQNTEAFF.

This chain joins TRBV27 and TRBJ1-4, with 9 bases matching TRBD1. Germline values: CDR1 MNHEY, CDR2 SMNVEV (reference sequence). The CDR3 is made up of 16 amino acids. V was pared by 5 bases and J by 2 bases, with 6 bases of the junction left unmatched. The CDR3 spells CASSLGTGWTNEKLFF. In DNA form, the CDR3 reads TGTGCCAGCAGTCTTGGGACAGGGTGGACTAATGAAAAACTGTTTTTT.

This chain joins TRBV7-2 and TRBJ1-2; D unresolved. Germline CDR1 and CDR2: SGHTA and FQGNSA. CDR3 length: 15 residues. Trimming shortened V by 7 bases and J by 1 base, and 16 bases separated the two germline ends. The CDR3 bases are TGTGCCAGCACCCTAAGCTCAGGCAATAACTATGGCTACACCTTC. As protein: CASTLSSGNNYGYTF.